This TCR beta chain was sequenced during a study of T cell repertoires in cytomegalovirus infection. In the study overall: Public TCR beta signatures marked donors with CMV infection and the matching HLA.

TCRdb reanalysed the reads using MiXCR and keeps one entry per CDR3 protein. The table has almost 300,000 distinct CDR3 sequences, approximately 8.9% seen once. CDR3 size: 15 residues. V shed 7 bases and J shed 4 bases, with 19 bases lying between them. Germline V gene data show CDR1 as MDHEN and CDR2 as SYDVKM. This clonotype was counted at least ten times. The antigen is unknown. General observations from the study: In two of eight donors, the top clonotype was HLA-C-restricted CMV-specific. Cumulative frequency (of public TCR beta family members) identified carriers of CMV plus the relevant HLA.

This receptor was obtained from a human donor in good health (CMV status not recorded). Some clones in this sample may be carry-over from other donors' samples. Sequences were obtained from PBMCs. The J gene is TRBJ2-5, the V gene TRBV28, with D possibly TRBD2 on 5 matching bases. CDR3 region: CASTPRVAGRETQYF. In DNA, the CDR3 is TGTGCCAGCACGCCGCGGGTAGCCGGCCGAGAGACCCAGTACTTC.